The 4 T cell receptor beta chains listed next were all sequenced from one sample in a study of cytomegalovirus exposure and HLA in healthy donors. The PCR had 60 Vbeta and 13 Jbeta primers. Here immunoSEQ multiplex PCR was the method, and the copy in TCRdb shows in-frame clones only, minus some. The sample lists about 140,000 clones, about 61% occurring once. Sequences were obtained from PBMCs. These receptors were obtained from a male donor in good health and CMV-seronegative.

The V and J genes are TRBV10-3 and TRBJ1-2, with 11 bases aligning to TRBD1. After removal of 7 bases from V and 6 bases from J, the junction contained 7 bases not matched to a gene. Germline V gene data show CDR1 as ENHRY and CDR2 as SYGVKD. The CDR3 is made up of 14 amino acids. DNA for the CDR3: TGTGCCATCAATTCGGACAGGGGGCGCGATGGCTACACCTTC. Encoded protein: CAINSDRGRDGYTF.

The genes are TRBV9 and TRBJ1-1; D gene unclear. Trimming left V 4 bases short and J 0 bases short, with 7 bases between. The V gene's germline CDR1 is SGDLS and CDR2 YYNGEE. This CDR3 has 13 amino acids. CDR3 residues: CASSSTMNTEAFF. DNA of the CDR3: TGTGCCAGCAGCTCTACTATGAACACTGAAGCTTTCTTT.

The chain uses TRBV9 and TRBJ2-1; 12 nucleotides align to TRBD1. CDR1 and CDR2 (germline): SGDLS, YYNGEE. J gave up 7 bases and V 2 bases, and 10 bases lay outside the gene matches. The CDR3 loop spans 17 amino acids. This CDR3 is CASSVRSGTGGANEQFF. As DNA, the CDR3 is TGTGCCAGCAGCGTTCGATCCGGGACAGGGGGCGCAAATGAGCAGTTCTTC.

The chain has TRBV11-1 and TRBJ2-1; D may be TRBD2 (5 bases). Trimming removed 3 bases from V and 0 bases from J, with 9 bases in between. CDR1 is SGHAT and CDR2 is FQDESV in the germline V gene (reference sequence). This CDR3 spans 15 amino acids. CDR3 nucleotide sequence: TGTGCCAGCAGCTTTCCGGGGAGCTCCTACAATGAGCAGTTCTTC. Translation: CASSFPGSSYNEQFF.